These 25 T cell receptor beta chains were sequenced from one sample in a study of T cells after yellow fever vaccination. TCRdb reprocessed the 5' RACE reads via MiXCR and lists one record per CDR3 protein. In the table there are roughly 330,000 distinct CDR3 sequences, around 3.9% of which are singletons. Sequencing was performed on PBMCs, taken 5 days after the yellow fever booster vaccination. The receptors originated from a man aged 18 to 29 who received the YFV17D yellow fever vaccine.

V gene TRBV15 combines with J gene TRBJ2-3; the D is unclear. The ends were cut back, 0 bases at V and 4 bases at J, with 14 bases in the middle. The CDR3 is made up of 16 amino acids. From germline, CDR1 is LNHNV and CDR2 YYDKDF (reference sequence). CDR3 loop: CATSRDRFFSADTQYF. The CDR3 DNA follows: TGTGCCACCAGCAGAGATCGTTTTTTTAGTGCAGATACGCAGTATTTT.

This clonotype has a count of ten or more. The chain recombines TRBV29-1 with TRBJ1-2, with 10 bases fitting TRBD1. CDR3 length equals 16 residues. Germline CDR1 SQVTM, CDR2 ANQGSEA. The junction had 10 bases not matched to a gene; V was cut back by 3 bases and J by 3 bases. The CDR3 sequence: CSVDLGQGKGDYGYTF. In DNA form, the CDR3 reads TGCAGCGTTGACTTGGGACAGGGGAAGGGGGACTATGGCTACACCTTC.

This clonotype was detected only a few times. The rearrangement links TRBV2 to TRBJ2-3; D remains unclear. Germline lookup yields CDR1 SNHLY and CDR2 FYNNEI. The CDR3 runs to 14 residues. Trimming pared 3 bases from V and 0 bases from J, leaving 7 bases between. CDR3 in DNA: TGTGCCAGCAGTGACGACCCGAGCACAGATACGCAGTATTTT. Translated, it gives CASSDDPSTDTQYF.

V is TRBV28 and J is TRBJ1-1; D unclear. Between the trimmed V and J ends, which lost 5 bases and 11 bases, there was a span of 15 bases. The CDR3 has 12 residues. CDR1 is MDHEN, CDR2 SYDVKM, per germline. This CDR3 is CASSPHRDGAFF. The CDR3 DNA follows: TGTGCCAGCAGTCCCCACAGAGACGGGGCTTTCTTT. Combining the CDR3 with reference TRBV28 and TRBJ1-1 gives the whole variable domain DVKVTQSSRYLVKRTGEKVFLECVQDMDHENMFWYRQDPGLGLRLIYFSYDVKMKEKGDIPEGYSVSREKKERFSLILESASTNQTSMYLCASSPHRDGAFFGQGTRLTVV.

The chain employs TRBV5-1 and TRBJ2-7; D not resolved. Trimming removed 4 bases at V and 9 bases at J, with 14 bases between. Looked up from germline, CDR1 is SGHRS and CDR2 is YFSETQ. CDR3 size: 12 residues. The CDR3 DNA reads TGCGCCAGCAGCCCAGGACCGAAGGGGCAGTACGTC. It codes for CASSPGPKGQYV.

In the case of this clonotype: Likely a read error: the CDR3 ends without its conserved phenylalanine or tryptophan. This chain uses TRBV5-1 with TRBJ2-5, with a tentative D call TRBD1 (6 bases). V shed 3 bases and J shed 2 bases, with 8 bases lying between them. Germline V gives CDR1 SGHRS, CDR2 YFSETQ. CDR3 length equals 13 residues. The CDR3 reads CASSSQGQETQYS. The CDR3 coding sequence is TGCGCCAGCAGCTCGCAGGGGCAAGAGACCCAGTACTCC.

In its sample, this clonotype was seen many times. The rearrangement joins TRBV29-1 to TRBJ2-1; 7 bases map to TRBD2. CDR1 SQVTM and CDR2 ANQGSEA come from the germline V gene. V lost 3 bases, J lost 6 bases, and 11 bases stayed unmatched. CDR3 size: 15 residues. The CDR3 is CSVDTLAARANEQFF. The CDR3 DNA sequence: TGCAGCGTTGACACCCTAGCGGCTCGGGCCAATGAGCAGTTCTTC.

This clonotype was seen many times. The chain couples TRBV5-5 to TRBJ2-3; 9 bases are shared with TRBD2. The V and J ends lost 3 bases and 6 bases, in that order; junction bases with no gene match: 5. Germline V gene lookup returns CDR1 SGHKS and CDR2 YYEKEE (reference sequence). This CDR3 comprises 14 residues. In nucleotides, the CDR3 is TGTGCCAGCAGCTCCTCCCTAGCGGGGGATACGCAGTATTTT. This codes for CASSSSLAGDTQYF.

The V and J genes are TRBV20-1 and TRBJ2-1, with TRBD2 identical over 11 bases. This CDR3 spans 17 amino acids. In germline, CDR1 is DFQATT, CDR2 SNEGSKA (reference sequence). V shed 3 bases, J shed 6 bases, and the junction held 13 bases outside the gene matches. CDR3 sequence reads: CSASRLAGIALGNEQFF. DNA of the CDR3: TGCAGTGCTAGTAGACTAGCGGGGATAGCGTTGGGCAATGAGCAGTTCTTC.

V usage is TRBV5-4 and J usage is TRBJ2-7; a possible D gene is TRBD1 (5 bases). The ends were cut back, 0 bases at V and 4 bases at J, with 8 bases in the middle. CDR1 and CDR2 (germline): SGHNT, YYREEE (reference sequence). This CDR3 has 13 amino acids. CDR3 sequence reads: CASSLDRRYEQYV. The CDR3 nucleotides are TGTGCCAGCAGCTTGGACAGGAGATACGAGCAGTACGTC.

This clonotype was seen a handful of times. V and J are TRBV6-5 and TRBJ2-1; 9 bases line up with TRBD1. This CDR3 spans 13 amino acids. V trimming: 10 bases; J trimming: 6 bases; junction bases outside the gene matches: 7. Germline lookup yields CDR1 MNHEY and CDR2 SVGAGI. CDR3 loop: CAKASGQGNEQFF. For the CDR3, the DNA is TGTGCCAAAGCCTCGGGACAGGGCAATGAGCAGTTCTTC.

The chain uses TRBV7-2 and TRBJ1-1, with D perhaps matching TRBD1 (5 bases). This CDR3 is built from 15 residues. V was shortened by 1 base and J by 5 bases, with 14 bases between the two germline ends. Germline assignment: CDR1 SGHTA and CDR2 FQGNSA. CDR3 amino acids: CASSLGRALGTEAFF. The DNA for the CDR3 is TGTGCCAGCAGCTTAGGCAGGGCTTTAGGGACTGAAGCTTTCTTT.

CDR3 coding DNA: TGTGCCAGCAGCTCCGTTGATCTAGCGGGCGGCACAGATACGCAGTATTTT. Protein product: CASSSVDLAGGTDTQYF. The chain is built from TRBV7-3 and TRBJ2-3; 8 bases are a match to TRBD2. The CDR3 is made up of 17 amino acids. Germline values: CDR1 SGHTA, CDR2 FQGTGA. Trimming took 4 bases from V and 1 from J; bases not matched to a gene: 10.

This clonotype was observed a few times. The chain uses TRBV4-3 and TRBJ2-1, with 9 nucleotides matching TRBD2. Trimming removed 2 bases from V and 4 bases from J; junction bases left unmatched: 6. The CDR3 is 16 amino acids. CDR1 is LGHNA and CDR2 is YSLEER in the germline V gene. Here the CDR3 DNA reads TGCGCCAGCAGCCAACCGAGCGGGGGGTTATACAATGAGCAGTTCTTC. This sequence encodes CASSQPSGGLYNEQFF.

This clonotype was detected only a few times. The rearrangement uses TRBV29-1 and TRBJ1-1; D is ambiguous. Deletions cut 6 bases from V and 0 bases from J, with 11 bases between. CDR1 SQVTM and CDR2 ANQGSEA come from the germline V gene. CDR3 length equals 13 residues. The CDR3 nucleotides read TGCAGCGTCAGAGGACGGCTGAACACTGAAGCTTTCTTT. This sequence encodes CSVRGRLNTEAFF.

The table lists this clonotype with a few counts. The V call is TRBV5-1, the J call TRBJ2-2, with 8 nucleotides matching TRBD1. Germline V gene data show CDR1 as SGHRS and CDR2 as YFSETQ. The CDR3 totals 16 residues. Trimming at V came to 0 bases and at J to 4 bases, leaving 5 bases not matched to a gene. The CDR3 DNA follows: TGCGCCAGCAGCTTGGGGACAGGGATAGGCACCGGGGAGCTGTTTTTT. Its protein is CASSLGTGIGTGELFF.

This clonotype was detected many times. V and J are TRBV6-4 and TRBJ2-3, with TRBD2 identical over 8 bases. Trimming removed 4 bases from V and 1 base from J; junction bases left unmatched: 4. Germline V gene sequence: CDR1 MRHNA, CDR2 SNTAGT. This CDR3 is built from 15 residues. The CDR3 DNA follows: TGTGCCAGCAGTGTGGGTAGCGGGGGCACAGATACGCAGTATTTT. Protein sequence: CASSVGSGGTDTQYF.

This clonotype was seen repeatedly, ten times or more. The rearrangement joins TRBV12-3 or TRBV12-4 to TRBJ1-1; D may be TRBD1 (6 bases). The germline V and J ends were trimmed by 5 bases and 0 bases, with 10 bases remaining between them. The CDR3 runs 14 residues. The CDR3 reads CASSAGQLNTEAFF. DNA of the CDR3: TGTGCCAGCAGTGCCGGACAGCTGAACACTGAAGCTTTCTTT.

This clonotype was observed a handful of times. The J gene is TRBJ2-7, the V gene TRBV2; TRBD1 or TRBD2 may be the D gene (6 bases each). Trimming stripped 5 bases from V and 5 bases from J, with 10 bases between. This CDR3 is built from 12 residues. Germline-derived CDR1 and CDR2 are SNHLY and FYNNEI. For the CDR3, the DNA is TGTGCCAGCAGTAGGGGGGCGGACGAGCAGTACTTC. Protein product: CASSRGADEQYF.

The gene calls are TRBV7-8 and TRBJ1-1, with 10 bases lining up with TRBD1. After removal of 3 bases from V and 3 bases from J, the junction contained 1 base not matched to a gene. Germline V lookup: CDR1 SGHVS, CDR2 FQNEAQ. This CDR3 comprises 14 residues. The CDR3 loop reads CASSFGTGDTEAFF. For the CDR3, the DNA is TGTGCCAGCAGCTTCGGGACAGGGGACACTGAAGCTTTCTTT.

This clonotype showed up many times. This chain connects TRBV12-3 or TRBV12-4 to TRBJ2-2, with TRBD1 as a possible D gene (6 bases). The CDR3 runs to 14 residues. Trimming left V 7 bases short and J 8 bases short, with 17 bases between. The CDR3 DNA is TGTGCCAGCACCTTGCTACAGGGCGCGGGGGAGCTGTTTTTT. The encoded protein is CASTLLQGAGELFF.

In this sample, this clonotype turned up many times. The gene calls are TRBV11-2 and TRBJ1-5, with D hard to call. V lost 0 bases, J lost 0 bases, and 6 bases lay in between. This CDR3 has 15 residues. Germline values: CDR1 SGHAT, CDR2 FQNNGV. CDR3 sequence reads: CASSLDPNSNQPQHF. The CDR3, as DNA: TGTGCCAGCAGCTTAGACCCAAATAGCAATCAGCCCCAGCATTTT. The variable domain in full, completed from reference TRBV11-2 and TRBJ1-5, reads EAGVAQSPRYKIIEKRQSVAFWCNPISGHATLYWYQQILGQGPKLLIQFQNNGVVDDSQLPKDRFSAERLKGVDSTLKIQPAKLEDSAVYLCASSLDPNSNQPQHFGDGTRLSIL.

This clonotype occurred a few times. This chain joins TRBV24-1 and TRBJ2-5, with D possibly TRBD1 on 5 matching bases. There are 13 residues in the CDR3. The V gene's germline CDR1 is KGHDR and CDR2 SFDVKD. V lost 4 bases to trimming and J lost 7 bases, with 12 bases between them. CDR3 region: CATSEQALGTQYF. Here the CDR3 DNA reads TGTGCCACCAGTGAACAGGCCCTAGGGACCCAGTACTTC.

This sequence joins TRBV7-2 and TRBJ1-6; D not certain. Looked up from germline, CDR1 is SGHTA and CDR2 is FQGNSA. This CDR3 contains 15 residues. V was shortened by 5 bases and J by 8 bases, with 16 bases between the two germline ends. CDR3 coding DNA: TGTGCCAGCAGCCGCGGGTGGGCCCGGGATTCACCCCTCCACTTT. Translated: CASSRGWARDSPLHF.

The chain employs TRBV20-1 and TRBJ2-1; unclear D gene. CDR1 and CDR2 (germline): DFQATT, SNEGSKA (reference sequence). The CDR3 has 12 amino acids. CDR3 coding DNA: TGCAGCCTCCGCAGAGAACCCAGGGAGCAGTTCTTC. This encodes CSLRREPREQFF.